The 26 T cell receptor beta chains given below trace back to one sample, sequenced in a study of post-analysis software for immune sequencing data. Regarding the study as a whole: Controls had lower frequencies than patients of 4 or 5 TRBV segments, which included TRBV5-6, TRBV5-1 and TRBV20-1.

Unique molecular identifiers were present in the TCR beta cDNA libraries. MiXCR was run by TCRdb on the PCR reads, yielding one entry per CDR3 protein. The table includes about 760,000 distinct CDR3 sequences, less than 35% detected once. No antigen is known for these receptors. The specimen sequenced was blood. These receptors all come from a girl aged 10 to 17 with multiple sclerosis.

The table lists this clonotype with a few counts. The chain recombines TRBV12-3 or TRBV12-4 with TRBJ2-5; D is ambiguous. This CDR3 spans 16 amino acids. Between the trimmed V and J ends, which lost 5 bases and 4 bases, there was a span of 20 bases. CDR3 coding DNA: TGTGCCAGCAGTCCCGACAATCCGACAACGGGAGAGACCCAGTACTTC. This codes for CASSPDNPTTGETQYF.

J is TRBJ1-4 and V is TRBV5-1; D unresolved. Deletions cut 1 base from V and 6 bases from J, with 7 bases between. This CDR3 contains 13 residues. The V gene's germline CDR1 is SGHRS and CDR2 YFSETQ. The CDR3 region has the DNA TGCGCCAGCAGCTTGAAGTCGGATGAAAAACTGTTTTTT. It specifies CASSLKSDEKLFF.

This chain joins TRBV11-2 and TRBJ1-1; TRBD1 aligns across 12 bases. The J segment lost 6 bases and the V segment lost 2 bases, leaving 16 bases of the junction unmatched. The CDR3 is 19 amino acids. Germline V gene data show CDR1 as SGHAT and CDR2 as FQNNGV. The CDR3 coding sequence is TGTGCCAGCAGCTTACCTACTTCGGGACAGGGGGCGTTGTGGCCTGAAGCTTTCTTT. Its translation is CASSLPTSGQGALWPEAFF.

CDR3 protein: CASSTLFNEQFF. The CDR3 DNA is TGTGCCAGCAGCACACTTTTCAATGAGCAGTTCTTC. The chain links TRBV7-9 to TRBJ2-1; D remains ambiguous. Germline CDR1 is SEHNR and CDR2 is FQNEAQ (reference sequence). The germline V and J ends were trimmed by 5 bases and 6 bases, with 8 bases remaining between them. This CDR3 region has 12 residues.

The V and J genes are TRBV3-1 and TRBJ2-2; TRBD2 might be the D (6 bases). The CDR3 loop spans 14 amino acids. Trimming cost V 10 bases and J 2 bases, with 14 bases left between them. Looked up from germline, CDR1 is LGHDT and CDR2 is YNNKEL (reference sequence). CDR3 sequence (DNA): TGTGCCACCCGGCGGGGCGGCAACACCGGGGAGCTGTTTTTT. This encodes CATRRGGNTGELFF.

This clonotype was seen more than once but under ten times. This sequence joins TRBV7-2 and TRBJ2-7, with 7 bases matching TRBD2. This CDR3 contains 14 residues. With 1 base clipped from V and 6 bases from J, the junction kept 6 bases outside the gene matches. Germline V gene data show CDR1 as SGHTA and CDR2 as FQGNSA. The CDR3 coding sequence is TGTGCCAGCAGCTTAGTATCTAGCGGAGGCGAGCAGTACTTC. This codes for CASSLVSSGGEQYF.

The chain couples TRBV20-1 to TRBJ2-3; TRBD1 matches at 11 bases. Germline V gene sequence: CDR1 DFQATT, CDR2 SNEGSKA (reference sequence). Trimming cost V 3 bases and J 4 bases; bases outside gene matches: 6. The CDR3 sequence is 15 residues long. CDR3 sequence: CSASRGQGAADTQYF. CDR3 DNA sequence: TGCAGTGCTAGCCGTGGACAGGGGGCTGCAGATACGCAGTATTTT.

About this clonotype itself: At one end the junction does not follow the germline gene, possibly because of a read error. This chain links TRBV25-1 with TRBJ2-7; tentative D call: TRBD1 (5 bases). The CDR3 runs 13 residues. Germline lookup yields CDR1 MGHDK and CDR2 SYGVNS. CDR3 region: CASRELGDSEQYF. The CDR3 DNA reads TGTGCCAGCAGGGAATTAGGGGATAGCGAGCAGTACTTC.

The chain recombines TRBV5-1 with TRBJ2-3, with D tentatively TRBD1 or TRBD2 (5 bases each). V shed 6 bases and J shed 2 bases, with 10 bases lying between them. Germline lookup yields CDR1 SGHRS and CDR2 YFSETQ. The CDR3 extends over 13 amino acids. CDR3 region: CASNGGHTDTQYF. Here the CDR3 DNA reads TGCGCCAGCAATGGAGGACACACAGATACGCAGTATTTT.

The genes are TRBV4-3 and TRBJ2-5; 7 nucleotides agree with TRBD2. Germline CDR1 reads LGHNA; CDR2 reads YSLEER. J lost 6 bases, V lost 0 bases, and 1 base had no gene match. This CDR3 has 13 residues. CDR3 loop: CASSQDGGKTQYF. DNA for the CDR3: TGCGCCAGCAGCCAAGACGGGGGGAAGACCCAGTACTTC.

The chain is built from TRBV7-2 and TRBJ2-2; 7 bases match TRBD2. The CDR3 runs to 17 residues. Germline V CDR1 and CDR2: SGHTA, FQGNSA. The ends lost 5 bases at V and 5 bases at J; junction bases unmatched: 14. The CDR3 protein is CASSPRGGRVLTGELFF. The CDR3 DNA reads TGTGCCAGCAGCCCCCGGGGAGGGCGGGTGTTGACCGGGGAGCTGTTTTTT.

The CDR3 sequence is CSATRTAPNTEAFF. CDR3 DNA sequence: TGCAGTGCCACGAGGACAGCCCCGAACACTGAAGCTTTCTTT. This chain connects TRBV20-1 to TRBJ1-1; a possible D gene is TRBD1 (6 bases). CDR3 length equals 14 residues. Germline V CDR1 and CDR2: DFQATT, SNEGSKA (reference sequence). Trimming left V 6 bases short and J 1 base short, with 15 bases between.

The chain joins TRBV24-1 to TRBJ2-1; a weak D match, TRBD2 (5 bases). The CDR3 consists of 16 residues. Germline V gene sequence: CDR1 KGHDR, CDR2 SFDVKD. V was shortened by 6 bases and J by 3 bases, with 17 bases between the two germline ends. The CDR3 sequence: CATSHQGIRDYNEQFF. The CDR3 DNA sequence: TGTGCCACCAGTCATCAAGGGATACGGGACTACAATGAGCAGTTCTTC.

The sample holds a few counts of this clonotype. The rearrangement links TRBV3-1 to TRBJ1-2; maybe TRBD1 (5 bases). CDR1 LGHDT and CDR2 YNNKEL come from the germline V gene (reference sequence). The CDR3 has 13 residues. The V end was cut by 4 bases, the J end by 5 bases, with 11 bases between. The CDR3 is CASSLDSPYGYTF. The CDR3 nucleotides read TGTGCCAGCAGCCTCGACAGCCCTTATGGCTACACCTTC.

The V call is TRBV6-1, the J call TRBJ1-5, with a weak D call TRBD1 (5 bases). Trimming cost V 2 bases and J 1 base, with 9 bases left between them. This CDR3 has 15 residues. CDR1 and CDR2 from the germline V gene are MNHNS and SASEGT. The CDR3, as DNA: TGTGCCAGCAGTGAATTTGGGGCCAGCAATCAGCCCCAGCATTTT. It encodes CASSEFGASNQPQHF.

The chain couples TRBV18 to TRBJ2-7; D might be TRBD1 or TRBD2, each matching 6 bases. Per the germline V gene, CDR1 is KGHSH and CDR2 is LQKENI. CDR3 size: 16 residues. Trimming removed 3 bases from V and 1 base from J, with 16 bases in between. This chain's CDR3 is CASSPGGGTASYEQYF. The CDR3 DNA is TGTGCCAGCTCACCCGGGGGCGGGACGGCTTCCTACGAGCAGTACTTC.

The chain employs TRBV5-1 and TRBJ2-1, with 7 bases that match TRBD2. Germline CDR1 reads SGHRS; CDR2 reads YFSETQ. The CDR3 sequence is 17 residues long. V gave up 4 bases and J gave up 1 base; unmatched junction bases: 11. The CDR3 DNA follows: TGCGCCAGCAGCCAAGTTCGGGACTATCTTTCCTACAATGAGCAGTTCTTC. Its translation is CASSQVRDYLSYNEQFF.

This clonotype was detected a few times. The chain couples TRBV7-2 to TRBJ1-5; D is unresolved. CDR1 and CDR2 (germline): SGHTA, FQGNSA. Trimming removed 5 bases from V and 1 base from J, with 18 bases in between. CDR3 size: 17 residues. CDR3 coding DNA: TGTGCCAGCAGCCCGCGGACCGGAGGCCGGAGCAATCAGCCCCAGCATTTT. Encoded protein: CASSPRTGGRSNQPQHF.

Notes on this clonotype: Lacking the conserved final phenylalanine or tryptophan, this CDR3 likely reflects a read error. This chain connects TRBV7-2 to TRBJ2-6; D not resolved. Germline CDR1 is SGHTA and CDR2 is FQGNSA. The V gene lost 4 bases and the J gene lost 1 base, with 5 bases spanning the gap. The CDR3 loop spans 14 amino acids. CDR3 protein: CASSSESGANVLTS. CDR3 DNA sequence: TGTGCCAGCAGCTCAGAGTCTGGGGCCAACGTCCTGACTTCC.

The CDR3 DNA reads TGTGCCAGCAGCCTCGCCTCGGGGGTGAGGACCGGGGAGCTGTTTTTT. Translation gives CASSLASGVRTGELFF. The chain joins TRBV7-2 to TRBJ2-2, with D possibly TRBD2 on 6 matching bases. Trimming took off 5 bases at V and 5 bases at J, with 18 bases between the two ends. This CDR3 contains 16 residues. Germline V gene lookup returns CDR1 SGHTA and CDR2 FQGNSA.

Details on this clonotype: A read error may explain this, as a much larger clone is one base away. The rearrangement joins TRBV4-3 to TRBJ2-7, with a possible D match to TRBD1 (5 bases). CDR3 length: 15 amino acids. Per the germline V gene, CDR1 is LGHNA and CDR2 is YSLEER. The CDR3: CASSQDRDSSYGQYF. The CDR3 DNA follows: TGCGCCAGCAGCCAAGATCGCGACAGCTCCTACGGGCAGTACTTC.

The chain links TRBV28 to TRBJ1-3; maybe TRBD1 (5 bases). The V gene lost 11 bases and the J gene lost 2 bases, with 16 bases spanning the gap. The CDR3 is 14 amino acids. In germline, CDR1 is MDHEN, CDR2 SYDVKM. The CDR3 nucleotides are TGTGCCGGATCTTATTGGGGGGCTGGAAACACCATATATTTT. Translation: CAGSYWGAGNTIYF.

This clonotype was seen ten or more times. The J gene is TRBJ2-1, the V gene TRBV7-2; TRBD1 agrees at 9 bases. This CDR3 has 15 residues. Germline V lookup: CDR1 SGHTA, CDR2 FQGNSA. Germline trimming cut 6 bases from V and 3 bases from J; bases unmatched to any gene: 6. The DNA for the CDR3 is TGTGCCAGCAGATACCGGGACAGGGACTACAATGAGCAGTTCTTC. It codes for CASRYRDRDYNEQFF.

V usage is TRBV28 and J usage is TRBJ1-5; D remains unclear. Per germline, CDR1 MDHEN and CDR2 SYDVKM. Trimming removed 4 bases at V and 6 bases at J, with 13 bases between. CDR3 length: 14 amino acids. The CDR3 region is CASSWSRSFQPQHF. For the CDR3, the DNA is TGTGCCAGCAGTTGGAGCAGGTCTTTTCAGCCCCAGCATTTT.

This clonotype was counted at least ten times. The chain recombines TRBV20-1 with TRBJ2-1; D is undetermined. CDR1 is DFQATT and CDR2 is SNEGSKA in the germline V gene (reference sequence). This CDR3 comprises 10 residues. V lost 8 bases to trimming and J lost 5 bases, with 7 bases between them. The CDR3 bases are TGCAGTTCCATGGACAATGAGCAGTTCTTC. As protein: CSSMDNEQFF.

The rearrangement uses TRBV6-1 and TRBJ1-6, with D maybe TRBD1 (5 bases). Between the trimmed V and J ends, which lost 6 bases and 6 bases, there was a span of 9 bases. Germline lookup yields CDR1 MNHNS and CDR2 SASEGT. This CDR3 region has 13 residues. The DNA of the CDR3 is TGTGCCAGCAGGGCACAGGCTAATTCACCCCTCCACTTT. Encoded protein: CASRAQANSPLHF.